The TCR beta chain described here comes from a study of blood T cell repertoires in COVID-19. The wider study: Acute-phase and convalescent COVID-19 samples originated in the United States, Italy and Spain. PBMCs, B-cell-depleted T cells, or T cells were the source of the cDNA or gDNA that made up the material.

Using immunoSEQ multiplex PCR, the repertoire was profiled, and TCRdb retains in-frame clones only, with some absent. The sample lists 130,000 or so clones; approximately 87% were seen once. This CDR3 is built from 15 residues. V lost 0 bases, J lost 2 bases, and 2 bases stayed unmatched. Germline V gene lookup returns CDR1 LGHNA and CDR2 YSLEER. The TCR sequence derives from a man aged 70 or older with active COVID-19. The V and J genes are TRBV4-3 and TRBJ2-5; 8 positions agree with TRBD1. The source material was peripheral blood. CDR3 sequence reads: CASSQDRDRQETQYF. The CDR3 region has the DNA TGCGCCAGCAGCCAAGACCGGGACAGGCAAGAGACCCAGTACTTC.